This is a list of T cell receptor beta chains from one sample in a study of T cell repertoires in aging, cancer and after chemotherapy. TCRdb re-called the multiplex PCR reads with MiXCR, one entry per CDR3 protein. The sample carries fewer than 6,000 distinct CDR3 sequences, around a quarter recorded once. Sequenced input: blood. The receptors were sampled from a human donor with a blood cancer. Both conserved end residues are part of each CDR3. D genes are given only for firm matches. Part of the rows lack a size; the others show once, few, many or a class for expanded clones.

>TRBV20-1|TRBD2|TRBJ2-4|NA
TGCAGTGCTTGGCGGCGGGGGGCAGGAAACATTCAGTACTTC
CSAWRRGAGNIQYF
>TRBV7-9|TRBD1|TRBJ2-6|medium-sized
TGTGCCAGCAGCTCCGGGACAGGGATTAGTGGGGCCAACGTCCTGACTTTC
CASSSGTGISGANVLTF
>TRBV11-3|NA|TRBJ2-2|large
TGTGCCAGCAGGATGTACACCGGGGAGCTGTTTTTT
CASRMYTGELFF
>TRBV6-1|TRBD2|TRBJ2-1|NA
TGTGCCAGCACAACTCTAGCGGGGGGGCCCATGGAGGAGCAGTTCTTC
CASTTLAGGPMEEQFF
>TRBV6-1|NA|TRBJ1-5|few
TGTGCCAGCAGTGAACAAACAGGGAGTGATCAGCCCCAGCATTTT
CASSEQTGSDQPQHF
>TRBV12-3/TRBV12-4|NA|TRBJ2-1|NA
TGTGCCAGCAGTTTAGTAGAGAATGAGCAGTTCTTC
CASSLVENEQFF
>TRBV7-2|TRBD1|TRBJ2-2|medium-sized
TGTGCCAGCAGCTACCGGACAGGCACCGGGGAGCTGTTTTTT
CASSYRTGTGELFF
>TRBV2|NA|TRBJ2-7|NA
TGTGCCAGCAGCGACTACAGGGTCGAGCAGTACTTC
CASSDYRVEQYF
>TRBV7-9|NA|TRBJ2-1|few
TGTGCCAGCAGCTTAGGCTTGGGGCGCTTAACTTACAATGAGCAGTTCTTC
CASSLGLGRLTYNEQFF
>TRBV30|TRBD1|TRBJ1-1|medium-sized
TGTGCCTGCCGGGACAGCCCAAAGCGAACTGAAGCTTTCTTT
CACRDSPKRTEAFF
>TRBV5-6|TRBD2|TRBJ2-3|medium-sized
TGTGCCAGCAGCGCGGGACTACCTAGCACAGATACGCAGTATTTT
CASSAGLPSTDTQYF
>TRBV6-1|TRBD1|TRBJ1-2|medium-sized
TGTGCCAGCAGTGAAGAAACAGGGGGAACGGGAGGCTACACCTTC
CASSEETGGTGGYTF
>TRBV6-1|TRBD1|TRBJ1-6|few
TGTGCCAGCAGTCTAGGACAGGGAAATTCACCCCTCCACTTT
CASSLGQGNSPLHF
>TRBV20-1|NA|TRBJ2-1|medium-sized
TGCAGTGCTAGTAGCGGAACGGGCAATGAGCAGTTCTTC
CSASSGTGNEQFF
>TRBV12-3/TRBV12-4|NA|TRBJ1-1|few
TGTGCCAGCAGCCCATACCGGACTGAAGCTTTCTTT
CASSPYRTEAFF
>TRBV10-3|TRBD1|TRBJ2-1|medium-sized
TGTGCCATCAGTCGGGACAGCGAAGCCAATGAGCAGTTCTTC
CAISRDSEANEQFF
>TRBV28|NA|TRBJ2-7|NA
TGTGCCAGCACTTCGGCCCCCGGGGGCGCCGGCCACGAGCAGTACTTC
CASTSAPGGAGHEQYF
>TRBV7-9|NA|TRBJ1-1|NA
TGTGCCAGCAGCTTAGCGAGCCAGGGCTGGGCAGCTTTCTTT
CASSLASQGWAAFF
>TRBV7-9|NA|TRBJ1-1|NA
TGTGCCAGCAGCGCAGGGTCGTTCAACACTGAAGCTTTCTTT
CASSAGSFNTEAFF
>TRBV20-1|TRBD1|TRBJ1-1|NA
TGCAGTGCTAGAGGCAGGGGGCGAGCTTTCTTT
CSARGRGRAFF